This T cell receptor (beta chain) is from a study of Ad26.COV2.S vaccination and SARS-CoV-2 variants. At the level of the study: Once or twice, 56 days apart, Ad26.COV2.S was delivered intramuscularly.

The treatment here: roughly 19 received Ad26.COV2.S at low or high dose, single or two shots; 5 received placebo; per-sample allocation not given. Samples were taken on day 63 after the first vaccine or placebo injection. Cohort 1b enrolled adults aged 18-55 years in Boston. Repertoires were generated with immunoSEQ multiplex PCR, while TCRdb's copy carries only in-frame clones and drops some. The table lists some 330,000 clones, under 90% of them singletons. Trimming shortened V by 3 bases and J by 5 bases, and 6 bases separated the two germline ends. Germline-derived CDR1 and CDR2 are MNHEY and SMNVEV (reference sequence). The CDR3 covers 12 residues.

The chain joins TRBV27 to TRBJ2-3; D gene unclear. The source of this sequence is a person between 18 and 60 years old who received the Ad26.COV2.S COVID-19 vaccine or a placebo. The material was peripheral blood, obtained in a trial of Ad26.COV2.S vaccine versus placebo. CDR3 DNA: TGTGCCAGCAGTTTCCCATTAGATACGCAGTATTTT. The encoded protein is CASSFPLDTQYF.